The 21 T cell receptor beta chains in this list originate from one sample, sequenced in a study of PD-1 blockade in mismatch repair-deficient tumors (dated by TCRdb to between 2016 and 2019). Receptor libraries were prepared by the immunoSEQ multiplex PCR assay. Here the immuneACCESS table is served through TCRdb, limited to in-frame sequences with V and J called. Missing clones are a known gap in these copies; in checked studies unresolved V genes cover under half, and the rest lacks a known reason. The sample yields about 120,000 clones; around three quarters were counted once. Around 4.7% of the sample belongs to the ten largest clones. The starting material was peripheral blood, obtained approximately 60 weeks after starting pembrolizumab. These receptors were obtained from an adult with mismatch repair-deficient cancer.

The chain combines TRBV5-1 with TRBJ1-2; D is possibly TRBD1 (6 bases). V lost 1 base to trimming and J lost 4 bases, with 11 bases between them. Germline CDR1 and CDR2: SGHRS and YFSETQ. The length of the CDR3 is 14 residues. CDR3: CASSLWSGVYGYTF. The DNA of the CDR3 is TGCGCCAGCAGCTTGTGGTCAGGGGTCTATGGCTACACCTTC.

The V and J genes are TRBV7-9 and TRBJ2-2; D call uncertain. Trimming left V 2 bases short and J 7 bases short, with 14 bases between. Germline V CDR1 and CDR2: SEHNR, FQNEAQ (reference sequence). The CDR3 is made up of 15 amino acids. The CDR3 DNA reads as TGTGCCAGCAGCTTAAAGACGGGCATGGGCGGGGAGCTGTTTTTT. It encodes CASSLKTGMGGELFF.

This clone was picked up many times. The gene calls are TRBV19 and TRBJ2-1; D call uncertain. The CDR3 spans 15 residues. Germline CDR1 reads LNHDA; CDR2 reads SQIVND (reference sequence). The V end lost 5 bases, the J end lost 3 bases, and 14 bases lay between the germline ends. The CDR3 reads CASSPGQELYNEQFF. CDR3 nucleotide sequence: TGTGCCAGTAGTCCCGGGCAGGAGCTCTACAATGAGCAGTTCTTC.

This chain joins TRBV19 and TRBJ2-7; D perhaps matches TRBD1 (6 bases). The V end lost 4 bases, the J end lost 7 bases, and 20 bases lay between the germline ends. Per germline, CDR1 LNHDA and CDR2 SQIVND (reference sequence). The CDR3 covers 15 residues. DNA for the CDR3: TGTGCCAGTAGTACTCCGGGACACCCACCAAGAGAGCAGTACTTC. Translating it yields CASSTPGHPPREQYF.

J is TRBJ2-1 and V is TRBV19, with D unresolved. Trimming shortened V by 2 bases and J by 5 bases, and 4 bases separated the two germline ends. CDR1 LNHDA and CDR2 SQIVND come from the germline V gene (reference sequence). The CDR3 runs 12 residues. CDR3 protein: CASSIYDNEQFF. The DNA for the CDR3 is TGTGCCAGTAGTATATATGACAATGAGCAGTTCTTC.

The chain couples TRBV18 to TRBJ2-1, with D perhaps matching TRBD2 (5 bases). Per the germline V gene, CDR1 is KGHSH and CDR2 is LQKENI. Trimming took off 0 bases at V and 8 bases at J, with 17 bases between the two ends. CDR3 size: 16 residues. In nucleotides, the CDR3 is TGTGCCAGCTCACCACCGAGGCGGCGGTCGGAGGATGAGCAGTTCTTC. Translation: CASSPPRRRSEDEQFF.

The V call is TRBV5-4, the J call TRBJ2-1, with 9 bases fitting TRBD2. Germline CDR1 is SGHNT and CDR2 is YYREEE (reference sequence). This CDR3 is built from 19 residues. The ends lost 2 bases at V and 0 bases at J; junction bases unmatched: 12. The CDR3 is CASSLRVAGAKSSYNEQFF. The CDR3 coding sequence is TGTGCCAGCAGCTTAAGGGTAGCGGGAGCAAAAAGCTCCTACAATGAGCAGTTCTTC.

V and J are TRBV6-5 and TRBJ1-5; D is ambiguous. The CDR3 has 14 amino acids. CDR1 MNHEY and CDR2 SVGAGI come from the germline V gene. V was trimmed by 0 bases and J by 6 bases, leaving 9 bases between them. CDR3 nucleotide sequence: TGTGCCAGCAGTTACTCCCCCGCGAGTCAGCCCCAGCATTTT. This gives the protein CASSYSPASQPQHF.

The chain carries TRBV30 and TRBJ1-4; D gene unclear. CDR3 length: 14 residues. Trimming stripped 2 bases from V and 8 bases from J, with 15 bases between. The germline gives CDR1 GTSNPN, CDR2 SVGIG (reference sequence). CDR3 region: CAWSKGLASEKLFF. CDR3 coding DNA: TGTGCCTGGAGTAAAGGGCTGGCGTCCGAAAAACTGTTTTTT.

This clone was seen only once. The rearrangement joins TRBV19 to TRBJ1-5, with D uncertain. Germline lookup yields CDR1 LNHDA and CDR2 SQIVND (reference sequence). The CDR3 runs 17 residues. The V gene lost 3 bases and the J gene lost 0 bases, with 15 bases spanning the gap. The CDR3 here is CASSMAHPVYSNQPQHF. The CDR3 nucleotides are TGTGCCAGTAGTATGGCACATCCCGTCTATAGCAATCAGCCCCAGCATTTT.

The V call is TRBV11-2, the J call TRBJ2-1; TRBD2 matches at 8 bases. Trimming removed 3 bases from V and 0 bases from J; junction bases left unmatched: 4. The CDR3 consists of 16 residues. Germline V CDR1 and CDR2: SGHAT, FQNNGV. The CDR3 spells CASSLRAGGSYNEQFF. CDR3 in DNA: TGTGCCAGCAGCTTGAGGGCGGGAGGCTCCTACAATGAGCAGTTCTTC.

The sample holds one count of this clone. V gene TRBV7-2 combines with J gene TRBJ2-7; 7 nucleotides align to TRBD1. Germline values: CDR1 SGHTA, CDR2 FQGNSA. The V gene end was trimmed by 7 bases and the J gene end by 3 bases; junction bases not matched to a gene: 9. The CDR3 runs to 14 residues. CDR3: CASTPRDRDYEQYF. The DNA of the CDR3 is TGTGCCAGCACCCCCAGGGACAGAGACTACGAGCAGTACTTC.

V is TRBV7-3 and J is TRBJ2-3; TRBD1 agrees at 8 bases. There are 15 residues in the CDR3. Germline V lookup: CDR1 SGHTA, CDR2 FQGTGA. The V segment lost 2 bases and the J segment 4 bases; nucleotides outside the gene matches: 5. DNA for the CDR3: TGTGCCAGCAGCTTACTGGGACAGGTATCAGATACGCAGTATTTT. It encodes CASSLLGQVSDTQYF. The whole variable domain, filled in from reference TRBV7-3 and TRBJ2-3, reads GAGVSQTPSNKVTEKGKYVELRCDPISGHTALYWYRQSLGQGPEFLIYFQGTGAADDSGLPNDRFFAVRPEGSVSTLKIQRTERGDSAVYLCASSLLGQVSDTQYFGPGTRLTVL.

This rearrangement joins TRBV11-3 to TRBJ2-1; D not certain. Between the trimmed V and J ends, which lost 5 bases and 4 bases, there was a span of 6 bases. The CDR3 consists of 12 residues. Germline lookup yields CDR1 SGHNT and CDR2 YENEEA. CDR3 DNA sequence: TGTGCCAGCAGCCCCGTATACAATGAGCAGTTCTTC. This sequence encodes CASSPVYNEQFF.

The chain uses TRBV11-3 and TRBJ2-7; TRBD1 matches 10 bases. The CDR3 consists of 15 residues. J gave up 3 bases and V 2 bases, and 4 bases lay outside the gene matches. CDR1 and CDR2 (germline): SGHNT, YENEEA. This CDR3 is CASSLRRDRGYEQYF. The CDR3 nucleotides read TGTGCCAGCAGCTTACGGAGGGACAGGGGCTACGAGCAGTACTTC.

The chain links TRBV2 to TRBJ2-7; no definite D call. The V end lost 3 bases, the J end lost 3 bases, and 9 bases lay between the germline ends. This CDR3 region has 13 residues. CDR1 is SNHLY, CDR2 FYNNEI, per germline. The CDR3 reads CASSDGIYYEQYF. DNA of the CDR3: TGTGCCAGCAGTGATGGGATTTACTACGAGCAGTACTTC.

The CDR3: CASSNRYGSYNEQFF. DNA for the CDR3: TGTGCCAGCAGCAACAGATACGGCTCCTACAATGAGCAGTTCTTC. The chain uses TRBV5-4 and TRBJ2-1; D unclear. Germline CDR1 SGHNT, CDR2 YYREEE (reference sequence). CDR3 size: 15 residues. Trimming took 4 bases from V and 0 from J, leaving 11 bases between them. The full variable domain, rest sourced from reference TRBV5-4 and TRBJ2-1, is ETGVTQSPTHLIKTRGQQVTLRCSSQSGHNTVSWYQQALGQGPQFIFQYYREEENGRGNFPPRFSGLQFPNYSSELNVNALELDDSALYLCASSNRYGSYNEQFFGPGTRLTVL.

V is TRBV9 and J is TRBJ2-3; D is undetermined. Trimming removed 4 bases at V and 5 bases at J, with 11 bases between. The CDR3 runs to 13 residues. Per germline, CDR1 SGDLS and CDR2 YYNGEE. The CDR3 is CASSQSVVDTQYF. The CDR3 bases are TGTGCCAGCAGCCAATCCGTGGTAGATACGCAGTATTTT.

The DNA for the CDR3 is TGCGCCAGCAGCTTGAAAGTTGGCGAAAAACTGTTTTTT. Translated, it gives CASSLKVGEKLFF. This chain joins TRBV5-1 and TRBJ1-4; the D is unclear. V dropped 1 base and J dropped 8 bases, with 9 bases sitting between them. Germline V gene data show CDR1 as SGHRS and CDR2 as YFSETQ. This CDR3 has 13 amino acids.

This sequence joins TRBV27 and TRBJ1-5; tentatively, D is TRBD1 (6 bases). CDR1 MNHEY and CDR2 SMNVEV come from the germline V gene (reference sequence). The CDR3 is 17 residues long. V was shortened by 5 bases and J by 7 bases, with 24 bases between the two germline ends. This CDR3 reads CASSARPGTLNGQPQHF. The DNA of the CDR3 is TGTGCCAGCAGTGCTCGACCCGGGACACTTAACGGGCAGCCCCAGCATTTT.

This sequence joins TRBV11-3 and TRBJ1-5, with D unresolved. Trimming cost V 5 bases and J 0 bases, with 14 bases left between them. CDR1 SGHNT and CDR2 YENEEA come from the germline V gene. The CDR3 is 16 amino acids. CDR3 protein: CASSLSNYSSNQPQHF. Here the CDR3 DNA reads TGTGCCAGCAGCCTCTCGAATTATAGTAGCAATCAGCCCCAGCATTTT.